These 6 T cell receptor beta chains originate from one sample sequenced in a study of blood T cell repertoires in COVID-19. Clones were sequenced by immunoSEQ multiplex PCR, and TCRdb holds only the in-frame ones, with some missing. Among 250,000 to 300,000 clones listed, more than 75% were seen once. The specimen sequenced was PBMCs or T cells enriched from blood (not recorded which). The source is a young man who had recovered from COVID-19.

The chain uses TRBV18 and TRBJ2-3; 9 bases align to TRBD1. Germline CDR1 KGHSH, CDR2 LQKENI. This CDR3 contains 15 residues. V was pared by 3 bases and J by 2 bases, with 3 bases of the junction left unmatched. This chain's CDR3 is CASSPGQGHTDTQYF. The CDR3 DNA sequence: TGTGCCAGCTCACCGGGACAGGGCCACACAGATACGCAGTATTTT.

A few counts support this clone. V and J are TRBV30 and TRBJ1-5, with a tentative D call TRBD1 (5 bases). CDR1 GTSNPN and CDR2 SVGIG come from the germline V gene (reference sequence). V was cut by 2 bases and J by 7 bases, with 18 bases left in between. CDR3 length equals 15 residues. The CDR3 coding sequence is TGTGCCTGGAGTACCTTCAGGGAGGGAGGACAGCCCCAGCATTTT. Its protein product is CAWSTFREGGQPQHF. Full variable domain (missing parts from reference TRBV30 and TRBJ1-5): SQTIHQWPATLVQPVGSPLSLECTVEGTSNPNLYWYRQAAGRGLQLLFYSVGIGQISSEVPQNLSASRPQDRQFILSSKKLLLSDSGFYLCAWSTFREGGQPQHFGDGTRLSIL.

The chain joins TRBV7-8 to TRBJ1-4; D possibly corresponds to TRBD1 (5 bases). Germline assignment: CDR1 SGHVS and CDR2 FQNEAQ. The CDR3 has 19 residues. The germline V and J ends were trimmed by 6 bases and 1 base, with 24 bases remaining between them. CDR3 DNA: TGTGCCAGCAGTTACTCACCAGGGCCGAACCTGATAACTAATGAAAAACTGTTTTTT. Its protein is CASSYSPGPNLITNEKLFF.

The chain joins TRBV30 to TRBJ1-5; D remains unclear. The V end lost 2 bases, the J end lost 2 bases, and 13 bases lay between the germline ends. Germline V gives CDR1 GTSNPN, CDR2 SVGIG (reference sequence). This CDR3 has 15 residues. In nucleotides, the CDR3 is TGTGCCTGGAGTCCGGAGAACGGGGGCAATCAGCCCCAGCATTTT. It specifies CAWSPENGGNQPQHF.

The chain carries TRBV27 and TRBJ2-3, with no clear D. Trimming took off 3 bases at V and 2 bases at J, with 12 bases between the two ends. Germline values: CDR1 MNHEY, CDR2 SMNVEV (reference sequence). The CDR3 runs 15 residues. This CDR3 reads CASSFQAPDTDTQYF. CDR3 nucleotides: TGTGCCAGCAGTTTCCAGGCCCCAGACACAGATACGCAGTATTTT.

This clone turned up a few times. The chain has TRBV6-1 and TRBJ1-1; TRBD1 matches at 8 bases. The ends lost 4 bases at V and 0 bases at J; junction bases unmatched: 7. This CDR3 is built from 16 residues. The germline V gene has CDR1 MNHNS and CDR2 SASEGT. CDR3 residues: CASSVATGEVNTEAFF. The CDR3 nucleotides read TGTGCCAGCAGTGTTGCGACAGGGGAGGTGAACACTGAAGCTTTCTTT.